This TCR beta chain was retrieved from a study of T-cell reconstitution after alpha-beta-depleted transplantation in children. CDR3 length: 16 residues. Germline V gene data show CDR1 as LGHDT and CDR2 as YNNKEL (reference sequence). Trimming removed 4 bases from V and 0 bases from J, with 15 bases in between. The library targeted TCRbeta and was prepared with unique molecular identifiers. TCRdb re-called the PCR reads with MiXCR, one entry per CDR3 protein. This sample has 250,000 to 300,000 distinct CDR3 sequences, with about 9.4% found just once. This clonotype has only a few counts. Its matching antigen is unknown. Notes on the study in general: Once a year had passed after transplant, T-cell counts and diversity came mostly from newly produced T cells. About two months after transplant, alpha-beta T cells reportedly came from several hundred expanded graft clones.

J is TRBJ1-2 and V is TRBV3-1; D not resolved. This sequence originates from a boy younger than two with acute myeloid leukemia, due to receive a stem cell transplant. The input for sequencing was PBMCs, taken before TCRalphabeta/CD19-depleted stem cell transplant. CDR3 DNA: TGTGCCAGCAGCCCGAGGGTGGTCGAATCTAACTATGGCTACACCTTC. Its translation: CASSPRVVESNYGYTF.